This T cell receptor (beta chain) was identified in a study of T cell responses to AZD1222 COVID-19 vaccine. General study points: Only 6 or 7 AZD1222 recipients tested seropositive at baseline. Spike-specific TCR breadth and depth went up after people got two AZD1222 doses.

Points on this clone: Its cognate antigen is unknown.

The study pooled second doses at about 4 or about 12 weeks. The repertoire was sequenced with immunoSEQ multiplex PCR; TCRdb's copy has only in-frame clones and lacks some. This sample carries some 130,000 clones, under 95% of them seen once, and the ten largest clones take 1% to 1.4%. Germline V gene sequence: CDR1 LGHDT, CDR2 YNNKEL (reference sequence). The V and J ends lost 1 base and 3 bases respectively, with 12 bases between them. The CDR3 is 15 amino acids. The material sequenced was peripheral blood, taken 28 days after the second AZD1222 dose. The TCR originated in an adult who received the AZD1222 COVID-19 vaccine. The rearrangement links TRBV3-1 (or the pseudogene TRBV3-2) to TRBJ1-2; no reliable D call. CDR3 coding DNA: TGTGCCAGCAGCCAAGGATCTTCATGGCACTATGGCTACACCTTC. Its translation: CASSQGSSWHYGYTF.